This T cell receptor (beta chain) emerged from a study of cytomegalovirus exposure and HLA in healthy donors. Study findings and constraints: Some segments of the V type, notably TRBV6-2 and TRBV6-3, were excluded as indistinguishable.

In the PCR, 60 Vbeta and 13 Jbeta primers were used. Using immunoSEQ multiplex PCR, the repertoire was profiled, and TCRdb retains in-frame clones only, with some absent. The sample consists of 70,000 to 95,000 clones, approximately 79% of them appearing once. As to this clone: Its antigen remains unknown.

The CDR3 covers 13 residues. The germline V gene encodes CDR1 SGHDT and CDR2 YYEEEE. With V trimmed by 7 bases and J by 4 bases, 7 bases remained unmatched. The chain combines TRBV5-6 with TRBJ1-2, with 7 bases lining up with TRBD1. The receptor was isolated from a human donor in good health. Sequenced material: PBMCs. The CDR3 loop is CASLTTGTYGYTF. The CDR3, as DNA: TGTGCCAGCCTTACGACAGGGACCTATGGCTACACCTTC.